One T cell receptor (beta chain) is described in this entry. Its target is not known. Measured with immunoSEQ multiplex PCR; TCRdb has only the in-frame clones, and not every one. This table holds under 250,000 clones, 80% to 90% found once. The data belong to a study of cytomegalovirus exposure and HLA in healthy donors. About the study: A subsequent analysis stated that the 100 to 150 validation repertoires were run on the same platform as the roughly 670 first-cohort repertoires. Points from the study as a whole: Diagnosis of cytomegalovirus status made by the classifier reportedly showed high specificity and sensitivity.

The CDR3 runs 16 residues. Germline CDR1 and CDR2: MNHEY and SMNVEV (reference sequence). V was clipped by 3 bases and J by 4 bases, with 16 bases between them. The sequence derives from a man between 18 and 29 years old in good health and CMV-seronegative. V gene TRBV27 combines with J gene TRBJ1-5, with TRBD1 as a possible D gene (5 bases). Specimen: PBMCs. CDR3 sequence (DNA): TGTGCCAGCAGTTTCCTGTCCAGGGCCGAAAATCAGCCCCAGCATTTT. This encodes CASSFLSRAENQPQHF.